This T cell receptor beta chain was observed in a study of cytomegalovirus exposure and HLA in healthy donors. Study-wide context: HLA-typed donors contributed around 88 million unique TCRs, which were held in an early data release. Study-wide results and caveats: Reportedly, cytomegalovirus status was diagnosed with high sensitivity and specificity. An analysis that came later showed most CMV-associated TCR beta chains appearing HLA-restricted. There were 150 to 200 TCR beta chains listed as cytomegalovirus-associated.

About this clone itself: Its antigen is still unknown.

The CDR3 covers 16 residues. From germline, CDR1 is ENHRY and CDR2 SYGVKD. The V gene lost 3 bases and the J gene lost 7 bases, with 19 bases spanning the gap. Both 60 Vbeta primers and 13 Jbeta primers went into the PCR. The repertoire was sequenced with immunoSEQ multiplex PCR; TCRdb's copy has only in-frame clones and lacks some. Of approximately 110,000 clones listed, more than 65% are singletons. The J gene is TRBJ1-5, the V gene TRBV10-3, with a tentative D call TRBD1 (5 bases). The sequence came from a middle-aged woman in good health and CMV-seropositive. Material: PBMCs. The CDR3 region has the DNA TGTGCCATCAGTGAAGGTTCGGCGGGGGGGAGGCAGCCCCAGCATTTT. It translates to CAISEGSAGGRQPQHF.